This T cell receptor beta chain was sequenced for a study of Ad26.COV2.S vaccination and SARS-CoV-2 variants. Repertoires were generated with immunoSEQ multiplex PCR, while TCRdb's copy carries only in-frame clones and drops some. The sample lists approximately 250,000 clones, around 88% occurring once. The CDR3 has 16 amino acids. The V end lost 5 bases, the J end lost 5 bases, and 22 bases lay between the germline ends. Germline V lookup: CDR1 SGHNT, CDR2 YYREEE (reference sequence). Regarding treatment: roughly 20 received Ad26.COV2.S at low or high dose, single or two shots; 5 received placebo; per-sample allocation not given. Sampling occurred on day 63 after the first vaccine or placebo injection.

The clonotype was recovered from a person aged 18-65 years who received the Ad26.COV2.S COVID-19 vaccine or a placebo. The chain couples TRBV5-4 to TRBJ1-1, with D perhaps matching TRBD1 (5 bases). The sequenced sample was peripheral blood, obtained in a trial of Ad26.COV2.S vaccine versus placebo. The DNA of the CDR3 is TGTGCCAGCAGGGTCGAAGGCTGGGGCGAATCAACTGAAGCTTTCTTT. This sequence encodes CASRVEGWGESTEAFF.